This TCR beta chain is from a study of blood T cell repertoires in COVID-19. Study context: Spain, Italy and the United States supplied samples that represented acute and convalescent COVID-19. PBMCs, B-cell-depleted T cells, or T cells were the source of the cDNA or gDNA that made up the material.

Original processing notes: Reference gene primer amplification gave nucleated cell count estimates. The table came from immunoSEQ multiplex PCR; TCRdb's copy has only in-frame clones and leaves some out. V and J calls and clone size come straight from that table; D and trimming were deduced from the DNA. The sample includes around 22,000 clones, over 70% of them seen just once. This CDR3 comprises 15 residues. The trim removed 3 bases at V and 4 bases at J, leaving 4 bases unmatched. Germline V lookup: CDR1 SGHKS, CDR2 YYEKEE (reference sequence). This TCR was recovered from a human donor with active COVID-19. The donor label of this sample is uncertain. The V and J genes are TRBV5-5 and TRBJ2-2; TRBD1 matches 9 bases. The sample was peripheral blood. DNA for the CDR3: TGTGCCAGCAGCTGGGGACAGGGAAGCACCGGGGAGCTGTTTTTT. Translating gives CASSWGQGSTGELFF.